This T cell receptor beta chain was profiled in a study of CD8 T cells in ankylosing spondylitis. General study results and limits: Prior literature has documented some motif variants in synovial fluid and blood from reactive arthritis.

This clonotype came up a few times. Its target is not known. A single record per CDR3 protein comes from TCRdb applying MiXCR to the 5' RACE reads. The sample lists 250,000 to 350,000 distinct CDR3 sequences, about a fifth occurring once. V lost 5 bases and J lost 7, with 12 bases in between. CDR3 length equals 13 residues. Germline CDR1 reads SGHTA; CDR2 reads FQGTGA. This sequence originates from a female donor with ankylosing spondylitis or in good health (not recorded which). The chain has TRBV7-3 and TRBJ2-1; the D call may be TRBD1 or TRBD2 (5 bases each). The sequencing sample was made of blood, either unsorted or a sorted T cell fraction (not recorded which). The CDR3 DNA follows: TGTGCCAGCAGCCGAGGGGCGGAAAATGAGCAGTTCTTC. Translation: CASSRGAENEQFF.